The 16 T cell receptor beta chains below all came from one sample that was sequenced in a study of radiation and T cells in renal cell carcinoma. Clones were read by immunoSEQ multiplex PCR, and TCRdb kept only the in-frame ones, dropping some. This table holds about 140,000 clones, approximately 87% found once. The time point is: baseline pretreatment blood. The treatment here: 15 Gy SBRT to primary tumor, nephrectomy 4 weeks later. The material sequenced was blood, taken from a patient whose treatment included radiotherapy and nephrectomy. All receptors come from a woman aged 50 to 65 with renal cell carcinoma.

This clone was seen more than once but under ten times. This sequence joins TRBV19 and TRBJ1-4; D is ambiguous. The CDR3 has 14 amino acids. V was clipped by 7 bases and J by 4 bases, with 13 bases between them. Germline CDR1 is LNHDA and CDR2 is SQIVND (reference sequence). The CDR3 loop is CASKSSNYNEKLFF. The CDR3 DNA follows: TGTGCCAGTAAATCGTCGAATTATAATGAAAAACTGTTTTTT.

The chain uses TRBV5-4 and TRBJ2-1; 10 bases match TRBD1. Germline CDR1 and CDR2: SGHNT and YYREEE (reference sequence). The J segment lost 9 bases and the V segment lost 4 bases, leaving 10 bases of the junction unmatched. CDR3 length equals 15 residues. This CDR3 is CASSPGGQGTTEQFF. In DNA, the CDR3 is TGTGCCAGCAGCCCGGGGGGACAGGGGACGACTGAGCAGTTCTTC.

This sequence joins TRBV14 and TRBJ1-3, with D possibly being TRBD1 (6 bases). From germline, CDR1 is SGHDN and CDR2 FVKESK. This CDR3 has 15 residues. V lost 4 bases, J lost 0 bases, and 10 bases lay in between. CDR3 bases: TGTGCCAGCAGCCGCACAGGGATCTCTGGAAACACCATATATTTT. It is translated as CASSRTGISGNTIYF.

This clone was counted once. The chain has TRBV27 and TRBJ1-2; 8 bases fit TRBD1. This CDR3 spans 14 amino acids. J lost 5 bases, V lost 3 bases, and 5 bases had no gene match. From germline, CDR1 is MNHEY and CDR2 SMNVEV (reference sequence). In DNA, the CDR3 is TGTGCCAGCAGTTTCGCGACAGGGGAATATGGCTACACCTTC. Protein product: CASSFATGEYGYTF.

The chain has TRBV28 and TRBJ2-7, with D uncertain. The CDR3 consists of 14 residues. The V gene's germline CDR1 is MDHEN and CDR2 SYDVKM. V lost 3 bases, J lost 4 bases, and 13 bases lay in between. The CDR3 here is CASSFSTVRYEQYF. The CDR3 DNA reads as TGTGCCAGCAGTTTTTCCACGGTTCGGTACGAGCAGTACTTC.

This CDR3 is CASSMTDTNEKLFF. The CDR3 DNA reads TGTGCCAGCAGCATGACCGATACCAATGAAAAACTGTTTTTT. The chain links TRBV9 to TRBJ1-4, with no clear D. The CDR3 consists of 14 residues. V dropped 4 bases and J dropped 5 bases, with 12 bases sitting between them. Germline assignment: CDR1 SGDLS and CDR2 YYNGEE.

The V call is TRBV2, the J call TRBJ1-5, with 10 nucleotides matching TRBD1. V shed 6 bases and J 4 bases; nucleotides not matched to a gene: 6. The CDR3 sequence is 15 residues long. Germline V gene lookup returns CDR1 SNHLY and CDR2 FYNNEI. CDR3 in DNA: TGTGCCAGCAGGCTGGGGACAGGGGATAATCAGCCCCAGCATTTT. Translated, it gives CASRLGTGDNQPQHF.

The J gene is TRBJ1-1, the V gene TRBV6-5; 9 nucleotides match TRBD1. The CDR3 sequence is 13 residues long. The germline CDR1 and CDR2 sequences are MNHEY and SVGAGI. V gave up 7 bases and J gave up 11 bases; unmatched junction bases: 11. The CDR3 reads CASKIQGANGAFF. The CDR3, as DNA: TGTGCCAGCAAAATACAGGGGGCGAATGGCGCTTTCTTT.

This chain links TRBV6-5 with TRBJ2-1; no clear D gene. CDR3 size: 14 residues. From germline, CDR1 is MNHEY and CDR2 SVGAGI. The V gene lost 7 bases and the J gene lost 2 bases, with 12 bases spanning the gap. This CDR3 is CASTPTGPYNEQFF. CDR3 DNA: TGTGCCAGCACCCCGACGGGTCCCTACAATGAGCAGTTCTTC.

V gene TRBV7-2 combines with J gene TRBJ2-2; unclear D gene. V gave up 4 bases and J gave up 7 bases, with 10 bases separating them. The CDR3 is 13 amino acids. The V gene's germline CDR1 is SGHTA and CDR2 FQGNSA. Written as DNA, the CDR3 is TGTGCCAGCAGCTCCACTCGAGACGGGGAGCTGTTTTTT. Protein product: CASSSTRDGELFF.

The chain uses TRBV15 and TRBJ1-3; D unclear. CDR3 length: 15 amino acids. CDR1 is LNHNV, CDR2 YYDKDF, per germline (reference sequence). The V gene lost 0 bases and the J gene lost 2 bases, with 8 bases spanning the gap. CDR3 in amino acids: CATSRDKATGNTIYF. As DNA, the CDR3 is TGTGCCACCAGCAGAGATAAGGCGACTGGAAACACCATATATTTT.

V gene TRBV5-4 combines with J gene TRBJ2-5; TRBD2 aligns across 8 bases. J gave up 3 bases and V 0 bases, and 4 bases lay outside the gene matches. This CDR3 spans 15 amino acids. CDR1 and CDR2 from the germline V gene are SGHNT and YYREEE (reference sequence). As DNA, the CDR3 is TGTGCCAGCAGCTTGGACGGGGGGGCGAAAGAGACCCAGTACTTC. It translates to CASSLDGGAKETQYF.

This chain links TRBV7-8 with TRBJ1-5; D call uncertain. Trimming pared 5 bases from V and 6 bases from J, leaving 8 bases between. From germline, CDR1 is SGHVS and CDR2 FQNEAQ. There are 12 residues in the CDR3. CDR3 sequence: CASSGEGQPQHF. The CDR3 bases are TGTGCCAGCAGCGGAGAAGGTCAGCCCCAGCATTTT. Full variable domain (missing parts from reference TRBV7-8 and TRBJ1-5): GAGVSQSPRYKVAKRGQDVALRCDPISGHVSLFWYQQALGQGPEFLTYFQNEAQLDKSGLPSDRFFAERPEGSVSTLKIQRTQQEDSAVYLCASSGEGQPQHFGDGTRLSIL.

This rearrangement joins TRBV20-1 to TRBJ2-7, with a tentative D call TRBD1 (6 bases). Deletions cut 6 bases from V and 4 bases from J, with 10 bases between. CDR3 length: 11 residues. The germline gives CDR1 DFQATT, CDR2 SNEGSKA (reference sequence). In DNA form, the CDR3 reads TGCAGTGCCCACGACAGGTACGAGCAGTACTTC. It translates to CSAHDRYEQYF.

The rearrangement links TRBV15 to TRBJ2-7; D might be TRBD1 or TRBD2, each matching 5 bases. The CDR3 contains 16 residues. Trimming removed 1 base from V and 2 bases from J, with 15 bases in between. Germline V gene lookup returns CDR1 LNHNV and CDR2 YYDKDF (reference sequence). CDR3 residues: CATSRGGSGGAYEQYF. CDR3 in DNA: TGTGCCACCAGCAGAGGGGGGTCGGGCGGAGCCTACGAGCAGTACTTC. The variable domain in full, with the rest retrieved from reference TRBV15 and TRBJ2-7, is DAMVIQNPRYQVTQFGKPVTLSCSQTLNHNVMYWYQQKSSQAPKLLFHYYDKDFNNEADTPDNFQSRRPNTSFCFLDIRSPGLGDTAMYLCATSRGGSGGAYEQYFGPGTRLTVT.

This clone was found a few times. The genes are TRBV4-1 and TRBJ2-2; 9 nucleotides line up with TRBD2. CDR3 length equals 15 residues. Trimming took 7 bases from V and 6 from J; bases not matched to a gene: 9. The germline gives CDR1 MGHRA, CDR2 YSYEKL. The CDR3 region is CASKAVAGVAGELFF. The CDR3 nucleotides are TGCGCCAGCAAGGCGGTAGCGGGAGTAGCCGGGGAGCTGTTTTTT.